The 19 T cell receptor beta chains below all came from one sample that was sequenced in a study of shared clonotypes between healthy human individuals. The method was immunoSEQ multiplex PCR; TCRdb's version includes in-frame clones alone and lacks a portion of them. The table shows about 2.4 million clones, with approximately 94% occurring only once. Sequencing used naive CD4+ T cells sorted from blood. As for subset: CD45RA+ positively selected. The receptors were sampled from a man younger than 30 in good health.

The chain links TRBV2 to TRBJ2-5, with 7 positions matching TRBD2. CDR3 length: 13 amino acids. The V gene's germline CDR1 is SNHLY and CDR2 FYNNEI. The V gene end was trimmed by 8 bases and the J gene end by 2 bases; junction bases not matched to a gene: 5. The CDR3 loop is CASGGGLQETQYF. CDR3 nucleotides: TGTGCCAGCGGGGGGGGTCTTCAAGAGACCCAGTACTTC.

The chain is built from TRBV6-5 and TRBJ1-3; 7 bases are a match to TRBD1. Germline V CDR1 and CDR2: MNHEY, SVGAGI. Losses at the gene ends were 6 bases for V and 2 bases for J; bases not matched to a gene: 7. The CDR3 is made up of 15 amino acids. CDR3 amino acids: CASSQTGSPGNTIYF. CDR3 coding DNA: TGTGCCAGCAGCCAGACAGGGTCCCCTGGAAACACCATATATTTT.

With respect to this clone: Other DNA sequences of this sample code for an identical CDR3. The genes are TRBV18 and TRBJ1-1; D gene ambiguous. Trimming pared 6 bases from V and 1 base from J, leaving 9 bases between. This CDR3 spans 13 amino acids. Germline loops: CDR1 KGHSH, CDR2 LQKENI. The CDR3 DNA reads TGTGCCAGCTCTCCGATCAGGAACACTGAAGCTTTCTTT. This gives the protein CASSPIRNTEAFF.

This rearrangement joins TRBV13 to TRBJ2-7; D unresolved. Germline CDR1 reads PRHDT; CDR2 reads FYEKMQ (reference sequence). The CDR3 spans 12 residues. V was pared by 2 bases and J by 3 bases, with 5 bases between. CDR3 coding DNA: TGTGCCAGCAGCTTAACCGACTACGAGCAGTACTTC. Protein: CASSLTDYEQYF.

V is TRBV7-9 and J is TRBJ2-3; 12 positions agree with TRBD2. CDR1 SEHNR and CDR2 FQNEAQ come from the germline V gene (reference sequence). Trimming cost V 2 bases and J 3 bases; bases outside gene matches: 9. The CDR3 has 18 residues. CDR3 region: CASSLTLTSGRRTDTQYF. The CDR3 region has the DNA TGTGCCAGCAGCTTAACCCTGACTAGCGGGAGAAGAACAGATACGCAGTATTTT. Filled out from reference TRBV7-9 and TRBJ2-3, the complete variable domain reads DTGVSQNPRHKITKRGQNVTFRCDPISEHNRLYWYRQTLGQGPEFLTYFQNEAQLEKSRLLSDRFSAERPKGSFSTLEIQRTEQGDSAMYLCASSLTLTSGRRTDTQYFGPGTRLTVL.

This clone came up a few times. The J gene is TRBJ1-1, the V gene TRBV30, with 8 bases matching TRBD1. The CDR3 covers 14 residues. Germline CDR1 and CDR2: GTSNPN and SVGIG (reference sequence). V shed 2 bases and J 1 base; nucleotides not matched to a gene: 3. The CDR3 nucleotides are TGTGCCTGGAGTTCGACAGGGGCGAACACTGAAGCTTTCTTT. Encoded protein: CAWSSTGANTEAFF. Drawing the rest from reference TRBV30 and TRBJ1-1, the complete variable domain is SQTIHQWPATLVQPVGSPLSLECTVEGTSNPNLYWYRQAAGRGLQLLFYSVGIGQISSEVPQNLSASRPQDRQFILSSKKLLLSDSGFYLCAWSSTGANTEAFFGQGTRLTVV.

The chain links TRBV25-1 to TRBJ1-1; 7 bases align to TRBD1. The CDR3 contains 16 residues. CDR1 MGHDK and CDR2 SYGVNS come from the germline V gene. Trimming cost V 3 bases and J 0 bases; bases outside gene matches: 7. The CDR3, as DNA: TGTGCCAGCAGTGAGACAAACAGGGGCCTGAACACTGAAGCTTTCTTT. Translation: CASSETNRGLNTEAFF. Looking up the rest from reference TRBV25-1 and TRBJ1-1 gives the full variable domain: EADIYQTPRYLVIGTGKKITLECSQTMGHDKMYWYQQDPGMELHLIHYSYGVNSTEKGDLSSESTVSRIRTEHFPLTLESARPSHTSQYLCASSETNRGLNTEAFFGQGTRLTVV.

The rearrangement uses TRBV29-1 and TRBJ1-1; D is uncertain. The CDR3 has 14 amino acids. Germline CDR1 is SQVTM and CDR2 is ANQGSEA. With 2 bases removed from V and 1 base from J, the gap between germline ends came to 11 bases. The CDR3 region is CSVEPRISNTEAFF. In DNA, the CDR3 is TGCAGCGTTGAACCTCGCATATCGAACACTGAAGCTTTCTTT.

The chain links TRBV11-3 to TRBJ2-4; 7 nucleotides line up with TRBD2. Germline CDR1 is SGHNT and CDR2 is YENEEA. The CDR3 is 13 amino acids. Trimming cost V 5 bases and J 8 bases; bases outside gene matches: 6. CDR3 bases: TGTGCCAGCAGCCCCCGGGGGGATCACATTCAGTACTTC. Translating it yields CASSPRGDHIQYF.

V gene TRBV2 combines with J gene TRBJ1-2; 7 nucleotides agree with TRBD1. CDR3 length: 13 amino acids. Germline lookup yields CDR1 SNHLY and CDR2 FYNNEI. J lost 6 bases, V lost 6 bases, and 7 bases had no gene match. CDR3 sequence (DNA): TGTGCCAGCAGACTTACAGGGGTAGATGGCTACACCTTC. This encodes CASRLTGVDGYTF. Full variable domain (rest looked up from reference TRBV2 and TRBJ1-2): EPEVTQTPSHQVTQMGQEVILRCVPISNHLYFYWYRQILGQKVEFLVSFYNNEISEKSEIFDDQFSVERPDGSNFTLKIRSTKLEDSAMYFCASRLTGVDGYTFGSGTRLTVV.

V usage is TRBV2 and J usage is TRBJ2-7; D gene uncertain. The V gene's germline CDR1 is SNHLY and CDR2 FYNNEI. This CDR3 region has 14 residues. Between the trimmed V and J ends, which lost 4 bases and 2 bases, there was a span of 12 bases. The DNA for the CDR3 is TGTGCCAGCAGTGTCGAAGCTCCCGCCTACGAGCAGTACTTC. This codes for CASSVEAPAYEQYF.

This chain uses TRBV19 with TRBJ2-7; 8 bases match TRBD1. The length of the CDR3 is 15 residues. From germline, CDR1 is LNHDA and CDR2 SQIVND (reference sequence). The trim removed 6 bases at V and 1 base at J, leaving 8 bases unmatched. The CDR3 DNA follows: TGTGCCAGTAGGCAGACAGGGGAGAATTCCTACGAGCAGTACTTC. Its protein product is CASRQTGENSYEQYF.

The gene calls are TRBV30 and TRBJ2-4; 8 bases fit TRBD1. Losses at the gene ends were 3 bases for V and 0 bases for J; bases not matched to a gene: 7. The germline V gene has CDR1 GTSNPN and CDR2 SVGIG (reference sequence). The CDR3 covers 16 residues. CDR3 loop: CAWRLRTGLAKNIQYF. As DNA, the CDR3 is TGTGCCTGGAGGCTACGGACAGGGCTAGCCAAAAACATTCAGTACTTC.

This clone was seen once. Other DNA sequences in the same sample also yield this CDR3. The chain combines TRBV18 with TRBJ1-3; unclear D gene. V was trimmed by 0 bases and J by 0 bases, leaving 9 bases between them. Germline-derived CDR1 and CDR2 are KGHSH and LQKENI. The CDR3 has 16 residues. The CDR3 loop reads CASSPPAGSSGNTIYF. In DNA, the CDR3 is TGTGCCAGCTCACCACCAGCAGGATCCTCTGGAAACACCATATATTTT.

Regarding this clone: The same CDR3 is also encoded by other DNA sequences in this sample. V usage is TRBV18 and J usage is TRBJ1-5; no firm D call. The CDR3 extends over 13 amino acids. Germline CDR1 is KGHSH and CDR2 is LQKENI. V dropped 4 bases and J dropped 4 bases, with 8 bases sitting between them. The CDR3 sequence is CASSLSGNQPQHF. Here the CDR3 DNA reads TGTGCCAGCTCACTGTCGGGAAATCAGCCCCAGCATTTT.

V gene TRBV4-1 combines with J gene TRBJ1-3; 7 nucleotides align to TRBD1. The CDR3 totals 17 residues. The germline V gene has CDR1 MGHRA and CDR2 YSYEKL. The V and J ends lost 4 bases and 0 bases, in that order; junction bases with no gene match: 9. The CDR3 DNA reads as TGCGCCAGCAGCCCCTATACTACAGGGGCCTCTGGAAACACCATATATTTT. This gives the protein CASSPYTTGASGNTIYF.

This clone occurred once. This chain links TRBV5-1 with TRBJ1-4; perhaps TRBD1 as D (5 bases). The ends were cut back, 3 bases at V and 4 bases at J, with 16 bases in the middle. Germline V gives CDR1 SGHRS, CDR2 YFSETQ. The CDR3 contains 16 residues. The CDR3 DNA follows: TGCGCCAGCAGCTCGGTCGGGGGAGTGGGTAATGAAAAACTGTTTTTT. Its protein is CASSSVGGVGNEKLFF.

In this sample, this clone turned up once. The V and J genes are TRBV2 and TRBJ2-7; 7 bases map to TRBD1. The CDR3 runs 13 residues. Germline values: CDR1 SNHLY, CDR2 FYNNEI. The junction had 10 bases not matched to a gene; V was cut back by 10 bases and J by 4 bases. The CDR3 bases are TGTGCCACCCAGAACAGGGGCGGGTACGAGCAGTACTTC. As protein: CATQNRGGYEQYF.

This chain joins TRBV5-6 and TRBJ1-2, with no clear D. This CDR3 contains 16 residues. The germline V gene has CDR1 SGHDT and CDR2 YYEEEE. Trimming removed 2 bases at V and 4 bases at J, with 18 bases between. The DNA of the CDR3 is TGTGCCAGCAGCTTTCATCCCCTTGCAGCACCCTATGGCTACACCTTC. It yields the protein CASSFHPLAAPYGYTF.